The clone carrying this T cell receptor (beta chain) came up a few times. The data were taken from a study of blood T cell repertoires in COVID-19. Germline V gives CDR1 LGHDT, CDR2 YNNKEL (reference sequence). The CDR3 consists of 13 residues. Trimming cost V 5 bases and J 0 bases, with 7 bases left between them. In the original workflow: Using reference gene primer amplification, nucleated cell counts were estimated. Assay: immunoSEQ multiplex PCR; the TCRdb copy retains only in-frame clones and omits some. For V, J and clone size, that table is used; D and trimming come from the DNA. The table shows about 170,000 clones, with roughly 80% occurring only once.

The TCR comes from a woman aged 65 to 85 with COVID-19, enrolled during active disease. Specimen: peripheral blood. The chain has TRBV3-1 (or the pseudogene TRBV3-2) and TRBJ1-1; perhaps TRBD1 as D (5 bases). CDR3 in DNA: TGTGCCAGCAGCACGGGGGTGAACACTGAAGCTTTCTTT. Its protein product is CASSTGVNTEAFF.